This T cell receptor (beta chain) was documented in a study of T cells in Graves' hyperthyroidism and ophthalmopathy. Study details: Peripheral blood draws took place at initial diagnosis, ahead of any treatment.

What was amplified from RNA transcripts were TCR beta CDR3 regions. HTBI primers were the set used in a first-round RT-PCR of the TCR CDR3. TCRdb re-analysed the multiplex PCR reads in MiXCR, keeping a single row per CDR3 protein. The data contain roughly 500,000 distinct CDR3 sequences, roughly 22% of them singletons. Uncontrolled infection, other autoimmune disease, pregnancy and lactation each barred patients from inclusion. V was cut by 6 bases and J by 2 bases, with 13 bases left in between. Looked up from germline, CDR1 is DFQATT and CDR2 is SNEGSKA (reference sequence). The CDR3 has 13 amino acids. A word on this clonotype: The antigen is undetermined.

Overall study findings and caveats: Blood held most thyroid clonotypes expanded above 0.001 frequency. Onset of ophthalmopathy came a median approximately 6.9 months after the model predicted it.

V and J are TRBV20-1 and TRBJ2-5; a possible D gene is TRBD1 (6 bases). The sequence was obtained from a woman in her seventies with Graves' ophthalmopathy. Sequenced material: blood. The CDR3 DNA reads as TGCAGTGCCTCAAAGGGACATCAAGAGACCCAGTACTTC. This codes for CSASKGHQETQYF.